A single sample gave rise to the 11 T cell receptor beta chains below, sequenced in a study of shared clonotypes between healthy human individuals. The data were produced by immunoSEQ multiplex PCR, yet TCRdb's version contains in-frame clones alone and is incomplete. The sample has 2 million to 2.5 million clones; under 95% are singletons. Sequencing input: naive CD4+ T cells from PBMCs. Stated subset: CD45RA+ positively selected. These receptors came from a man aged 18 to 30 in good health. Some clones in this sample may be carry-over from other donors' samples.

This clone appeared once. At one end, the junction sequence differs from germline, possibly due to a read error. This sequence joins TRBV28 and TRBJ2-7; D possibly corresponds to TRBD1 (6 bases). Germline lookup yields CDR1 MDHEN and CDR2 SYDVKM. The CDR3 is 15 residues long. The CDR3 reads CASSLPHRASHEQYF. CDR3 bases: TGTGCCAGCAGTTTACCCCACAGGGCCTCCCACGAGCAGTACTTC.

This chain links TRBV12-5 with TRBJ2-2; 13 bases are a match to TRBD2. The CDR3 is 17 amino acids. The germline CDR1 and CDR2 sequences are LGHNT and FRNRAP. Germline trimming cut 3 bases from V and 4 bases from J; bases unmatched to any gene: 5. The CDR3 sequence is CASGLLAGGPGTGELFF. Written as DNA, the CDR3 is TGTGCTAGTGGTTTACTAGCGGGAGGGCCGGGCACCGGGGAGCTGTTTTTT.

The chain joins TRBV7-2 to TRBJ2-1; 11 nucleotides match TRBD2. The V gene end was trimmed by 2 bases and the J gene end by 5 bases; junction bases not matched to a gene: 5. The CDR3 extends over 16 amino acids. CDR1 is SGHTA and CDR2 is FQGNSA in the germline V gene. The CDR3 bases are TGTGCCAGCAGCTTATTGGGACTAGCGGCAAACAATGAGCAGTTCTTC. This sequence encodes CASSLLGLAANNEQFF.

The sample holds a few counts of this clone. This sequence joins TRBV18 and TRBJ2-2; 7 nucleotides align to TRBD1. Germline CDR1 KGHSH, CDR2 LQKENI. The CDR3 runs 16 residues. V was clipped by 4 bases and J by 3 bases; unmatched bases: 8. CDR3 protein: CASSRDSESYTGELFF. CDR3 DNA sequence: TGTGCCAGCTCACGGGACAGCGAATCCTACACCGGGGAGCTGTTTTTT. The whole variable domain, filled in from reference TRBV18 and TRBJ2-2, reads NAGVMQNPRHLVRRRGQEARLRCSPMKGHSHVYWYRQLPEEGLKFMVYLQKENIIDESGMPKERFSAEFPKEGPSILRIQQVVRGDSAAYFCASSRDSESYTGELFFGEGSRLTVL.

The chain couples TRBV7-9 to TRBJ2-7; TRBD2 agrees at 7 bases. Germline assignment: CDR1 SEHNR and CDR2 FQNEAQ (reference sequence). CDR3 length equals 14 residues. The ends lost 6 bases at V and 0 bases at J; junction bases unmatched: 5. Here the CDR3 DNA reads TGTGCCAGCAGTTACGGGACTATCTCCTACGAGCAGTACTTC. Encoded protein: CASSYGTISYEQYF. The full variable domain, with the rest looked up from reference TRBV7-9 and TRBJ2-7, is DTGVSQNPRHKITKRGQNVTFRCDPISEHNRLYWYRQTLGQGPEFLTYFQNEAQLEKSRLLSDRFSAERPKGSFSTLEIQRTEQGDSAMYLCASSYGTISYEQYFGPGTRLTVT.

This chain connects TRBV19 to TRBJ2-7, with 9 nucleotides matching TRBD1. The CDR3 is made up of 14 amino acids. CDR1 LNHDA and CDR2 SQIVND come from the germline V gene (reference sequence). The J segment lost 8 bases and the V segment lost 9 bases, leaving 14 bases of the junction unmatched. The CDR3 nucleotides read TGTGCCAGCCCCCAGGGGACAGGGAAGTACAAGCAGTACTTC. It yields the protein CASPQGTGKYKQYF.

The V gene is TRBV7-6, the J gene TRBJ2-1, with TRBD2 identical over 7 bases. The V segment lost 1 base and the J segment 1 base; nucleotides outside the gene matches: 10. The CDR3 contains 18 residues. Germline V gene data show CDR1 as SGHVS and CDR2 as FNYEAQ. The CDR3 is CASSLGTGGGPSYNEQFF. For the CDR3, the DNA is TGTGCCAGCAGCTTAGGTACAGGCGGGGGACCTTCCTACAATGAGCAGTTCTTC.

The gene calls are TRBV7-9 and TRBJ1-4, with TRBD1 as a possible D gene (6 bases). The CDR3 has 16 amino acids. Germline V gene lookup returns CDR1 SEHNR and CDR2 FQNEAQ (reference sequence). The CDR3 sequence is CAVEGGPQSTNEKLFF. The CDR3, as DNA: TGTGCAGTAGAAGGGGGTCCCCAATCAACTAATGAAAAACTGTTTTTT.

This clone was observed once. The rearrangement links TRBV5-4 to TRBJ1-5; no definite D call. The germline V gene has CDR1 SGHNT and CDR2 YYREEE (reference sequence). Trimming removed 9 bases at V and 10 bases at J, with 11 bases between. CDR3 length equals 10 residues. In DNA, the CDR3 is TGTGCCACTGGTAAGTACCCCCAGCATTTT. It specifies CATGKYPQHF. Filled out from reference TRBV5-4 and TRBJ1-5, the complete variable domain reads ETGVTQSPTHLIKTRGQQVTLRCSSQSGHNTVSWYQQALGQGPQFIFQYYREEENGRGNFPPRFSGLQFPNYSSELNVNALELDDSALYLCATGKYPQHFGDGTRLSIL.

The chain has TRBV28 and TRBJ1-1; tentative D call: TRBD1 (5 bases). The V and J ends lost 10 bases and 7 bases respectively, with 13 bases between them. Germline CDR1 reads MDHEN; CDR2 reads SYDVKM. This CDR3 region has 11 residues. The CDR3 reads CAIKGPREAFF. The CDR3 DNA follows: TGTGCCATTAAGGGGCCGCGTGAAGCTTTCTTT.

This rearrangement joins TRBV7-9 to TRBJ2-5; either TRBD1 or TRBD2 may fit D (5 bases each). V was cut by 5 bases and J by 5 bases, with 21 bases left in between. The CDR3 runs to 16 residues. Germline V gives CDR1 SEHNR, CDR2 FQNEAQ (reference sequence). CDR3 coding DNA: TGTGCCAGCAGCCCCTCACCCGGGACCAAACGGGAGACCCAGTACTTC. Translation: CASSPSPGTKRETQYF. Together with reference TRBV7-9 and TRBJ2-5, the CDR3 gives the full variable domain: DTGVSQNPRHKITKRGQNVTFRCDPISEHNRLYWYRQTLGQGPEFLTYFQNEAQLEKSRLLSDRFSAERPKGSFSTLEIQRTEQGDSAMYLCASSPSPGTKRETQYFGPGTRLLVL.